Below are 30 T cell receptor beta chains sequenced from a single sample in a study of long-term antiretroviral therapy in people with HIV. The immunoSEQ assay was v3.0, run at survey level. This table comes from immunoSEQ multiplex PCR, and its TCRdb copy is limited to in-frame clones, with some not included. The table lists more than 35,000 clones, 90% to 95% of them singletons, with about 2.5% in the top ten. The source was unsorted PBMCs, collected 3.7 years after starting antiretroviral therapy. These receptors were collected from a woman in her 50s with HIV.

The genes are TRBV4-3 and TRBJ2-3, with 10 positions matching TRBD2. V gave up 4 bases and J gave up 6 bases; unmatched junction bases: 10. CDR1 is LGHNA and CDR2 is YSLEER in the germline V gene. This CDR3 spans 16 amino acids. The DNA of the CDR3 is TGCGCCAGCAGCCCAAGCCTAGCGGGGGACCTTGATACGCAGTATTTT. This gives the protein CASSPSLAGDLDTQYF.

The chain joins TRBV6-6 to TRBJ1-5; weak D call: TRBD1 (5 bases). This CDR3 is built from 13 residues. The germline V gene has CDR1 MNHNY and CDR2 SVGAGI (reference sequence). V was cut by 1 base and J by 7 bases, with 8 bases left in between. DNA for the CDR3: TGTGCCAGCAGTTACTTGTGGGGGCAGCCCCAGCATTTT. This encodes CASSYLWGQPQHF.

The chain combines TRBV11-2 with TRBJ2-1; 8 bases match TRBD1. V dropped 1 base and J dropped 8; count of bases not matched to a gene: 7. Germline assignment: CDR1 SGHAT and CDR2 FQNNGV. The CDR3 spans 15 residues. The CDR3 protein is CASSLVRGLYDEQFF. The CDR3 DNA is TGTGCCAGCAGCTTAGTCAGGGGGCTTTACGATGAGCAGTTCTTC.

V is TRBV7-9 and J is TRBJ2-7; 7 positions agree with TRBD1. Looked up from germline, CDR1 is SEHNR and CDR2 is FQNEAQ (reference sequence). The CDR3 runs 13 residues. V dropped 3 bases and J dropped 6; count of bases not matched to a gene: 5. CDR3 sequence reads: CASSLGTATEQYF. DNA for the CDR3: TGTGCCAGCAGCTTGGGGACAGCAACCGAGCAGTACTTC.

CDR3 DNA: TGTGCCTGGAGTGTTGGGGCTCGTTCCCACAATGAGCAGTTCTTC. Its translation: CAWSVGARSHNEQFF. This chain uses TRBV30 with TRBJ2-1; D perhaps matches TRBD1 (5 bases). Trimming removed 0 bases from V and 5 bases from J, with 14 bases in between. Germline V lookup: CDR1 GTSNPN, CDR2 SVGIG (reference sequence). The CDR3 runs 15 residues.

In nucleotides, the CDR3 is TGTGCCAGCAGTTTATATGGGACAGGTGCTAGCTCTGGAAACACCATATATTTT. It codes for CASSLYGTGASSGNTIYF. The rearrangement links TRBV27 to TRBJ1-3, with 8 bases identical to TRBD1. The V gene's germline CDR1 is MNHEY and CDR2 SMNVEV (reference sequence). The CDR3 has 18 amino acids. V shed 1 base, J shed 0 bases, and the junction held 8 bases outside the gene matches.

The chain links TRBV4-2 to TRBJ1-3; maybe TRBD1 (6 bases). Germline-derived CDR1 and CDR2 are LGHNA and YNFKEQ. With 1 base removed from V and 3 bases from J, the gap between germline ends came to 10 bases. The CDR3 has 15 residues. The CDR3 bases are TGTGCCAGCAGCCAAGGGGCAGGGGTTGGAAACACCATATATTTT. This gives the protein CASSQGAGVGNTIYF.

The chain recombines TRBV29-1 with TRBJ1-1; D might be TRBD1 (5 bases). The CDR3 spans 12 residues. Germline CDR1 SQVTM, CDR2 ANQGSEA. Trimming removed 6 bases from V and 3 bases from J, with 11 bases in between. CDR3 coding DNA: TGCAGCGTAGGTAGGGGTGACACTGAAGCTTTCTTT. This codes for CSVGRGDTEAFF.

The CDR3 is CASSLGTDNYGYTF. CDR3 in DNA: TGCGCCAGCAGCTTGGGGACAGATAACTATGGCTACACCTTC. This chain links TRBV5-1 with TRBJ1-2, with a possible D match to TRBD1 (6 bases). V was clipped by 0 bases and J by 1 base, with 7 bases between them. The CDR3 has 14 amino acids. Germline CDR1 is SGHRS and CDR2 is YFSETQ.

This clone was observed once. The chain is built from TRBV7-9 and TRBJ2-7; D call uncertain. V lost 3 bases, J lost 3 bases, and 12 bases lay in between. Germline-derived CDR1 and CDR2 are SEHNR and FQNEAQ (reference sequence). The CDR3 is 14 residues long. The CDR3, as DNA: TGTGCCAGCAGCTTCGGACCCCCTCTCTACGAGCAGTACTTC. Protein: CASSFGPPLYEQYF.

This chain joins TRBV10-3 and TRBJ1-1; D remains ambiguous. V lost 4 bases and J lost 0, with 9 bases in between. The germline V gene has CDR1 ENHRY and CDR2 SYGVKD. This CDR3 is built from 14 residues. In nucleotides, the CDR3 is TGTGCCATCAGTGCGGAGGGAATGAACACTGAAGCTTTCTTT. Its protein product is CAISAEGMNTEAFF.

This clone was seen a single time. The chain has TRBV14 and TRBJ2-5; D unclear. Trimming pared 1 base from V and 0 bases from J, leaving 6 bases between. Germline-derived CDR1 and CDR2 are SGHDN and FVKESK. The CDR3 loop spans 14 amino acids. CDR3 region: CASSQGLYQETQYF. The CDR3 DNA sequence: TGTGCCAGCAGCCAAGGCCTGTACCAAGAGACCCAGTACTTC.

This clone was observed once. V is TRBV7-9 and J is TRBJ2-5; 8 nucleotides agree with TRBD1. V lost 4 bases, J lost 5 bases, and 6 bases stayed unmatched. The CDR3 has 14 amino acids. Looked up from germline, CDR1 is SEHNR and CDR2 is FQNEAQ (reference sequence). This CDR3 reads CASSSPDRAETQYF. The CDR3 nucleotides read TGTGCCAGCAGCTCCCCGGACAGGGCGGAGACCCAGTACTTC.

The rearrangement uses TRBV19 and TRBJ1-5; 7 bases match TRBD1. The CDR3 spans 15 residues. V shed 5 bases, J shed 4 bases, and the junction held 8 bases outside the gene matches. Germline V gene lookup returns CDR1 LNHDA and CDR2 SQIVND (reference sequence). For the CDR3, the DNA is TGTGCCAGTAGTGTTACAGGGGCGCGAAATCAGCCCCAGCATTTT. Amino acid sequence: CASSVTGARNQPQHF.

The chain carries TRBV13 and TRBJ1-3; D gene unclear. Germline V lookup: CDR1 PRHDT, CDR2 FYEKMQ (reference sequence). Trimming shortened V by 5 bases and J by 0 bases, and 14 bases separated the two germline ends. This CDR3 contains 16 residues. The CDR3 region is CASSRFQRVSGNTIYF. In DNA, the CDR3 is TGTGCCAGCAGCCGGTTCCAGCGGGTCTCTGGAAACACCATATATTTT.

This clone was counted between two and nine times. The chain joins TRBV5-1 to TRBJ1-1; D is ambiguous. This CDR3 spans 15 amino acids. Germline lookup yields CDR1 SGHRS and CDR2 YFSETQ. The germline V and J ends were trimmed by 1 base and 0 bases, with 10 bases remaining between them. The CDR3 coding sequence is TGCGCCAGCAGCTTGTCAGACCACATGAACACTGAAGCTTTCTTT. This codes for CASSLSDHMNTEAFF.

The gene calls are TRBV29-1 and TRBJ1-1; D uncertain. Germline CDR1 and CDR2: SQVTM and ANQGSEA. Trimming removed 4 bases from V and 1 base from J, with 7 bases in between. This CDR3 spans 12 amino acids. CDR3 loop: CSVGHENTEAFF. In DNA, the CDR3 is TGCAGCGTTGGGCACGAGAACACTGAAGCTTTCTTT. Full variable domain (missing parts from reference TRBV29-1 and TRBJ1-1): SAVISQKPSRDICQRGTSLTIQCQVDSQVTMMFWYRQQPGQSLTLIATANQGSEATYESGFVIDKFPISRPNLTFSTLTVSNMSPEDSSIYLCSVGHENTEAFFGQGTRLTVV.

This clone showed up just once. The rearrangement uses TRBV6-5 and TRBJ1-6; possible D gene TRBD1, 6 bases. This CDR3 contains 13 residues. V was pared by 0 bases and J by 16 bases, with 13 bases between. CDR1 is MNHEY, CDR2 SVGAGI, per germline. The chain's CDR3 is CASSYSRGTLLHF. The CDR3 DNA reads as TGTGCCAGCAGTTACTCTAGGGGGACCCTTCTCCACTTT.

This clone was seen just once. The chain couples TRBV4-2 to TRBJ2-1; TRBD2 aligns across 7 bases. Germline trimming cut 4 bases from V and 0 bases from J; bases unmatched to any gene: 3. The CDR3 length is 15 residues. The germline gives CDR1 LGHNA, CDR2 YNFKEQ. CDR3 DNA sequence: TGTGCCAGCAGCCCTCTAGCGGTCTCCTACAATGAGCAGTTCTTC. The encoded protein is CASSPLAVSYNEQFF.

In regard to this clone: One end of the junction fails to match germline, which may point to a read error. The chain carries TRBV6-5 and TRBJ2-3, with 12 bases lining up with TRBD1. Germline V gives CDR1 MNHEY, CDR2 SVGAGI. The CDR3 totals 15 residues. The CDR3 DNA sequence: TGTGCTAGCAGTGGGGACAGGGGGCGCTGGGATACGCAGTATTTT. Amino acid sequence: CASSGDRGRWDTQYF.

The chain employs TRBV4-1 and TRBJ1-3; tentative D call: TRBD1 (5 bases). This CDR3 region has 18 residues. Germline values: CDR1 MGHRA, CDR2 YSYEKL. Trimming removed 1 base from V and 2 bases from J, with 18 bases in between. The CDR3, as DNA: TGCGCCAGCAGCCAAGGAACACCCCGGGGGGGGACTGGAAACACCATATATTTT. Its protein product is CASSQGTPRGGTGNTIYF.

This chain links TRBV11-2 with TRBJ2-5, with D unclear. Trimming stripped 5 bases from V and 1 base from J, with 20 bases between. The germline V gene encodes CDR1 SGHAT and CDR2 FQNNGV. CDR3 length: 17 amino acids. The CDR3 DNA reads TGTGCCAGCAGCCGGGCCTCGGCCAAACAGTTCCAAGAGACCCAGTACTTC. The encoded protein is CASSRASAKQFQETQYF.

The chain couples TRBV6-5 to TRBJ1-5; no definite D call. Per the germline V gene, CDR1 is MNHEY and CDR2 is SVGAGI. This CDR3 is 13 amino acids long. Trimming took 0 bases from V and 6 from J, leaving 6 bases between them. CDR3 region: CASSYSMSQPQHF. CDR3 DNA sequence: TGTGCCAGCAGTTACTCGATGTCTCAGCCCCAGCATTTT.

The CDR3 spells CASSYSIGSPLHF. CDR3 in DNA: TGTGCCAGCAGTTACTCGATCGGTTCACCCCTCCACTTT. The rearrangement joins TRBV6-6 to TRBJ1-6, with no clear D. The length of the CDR3 is 13 residues. CDR1 and CDR2 from the germline V gene are MNHNY and SVGAGI (reference sequence). Trimming took off 0 bases at V and 9 bases at J, with 6 bases between the two ends.

The gene calls are TRBV5-4 and TRBJ1-2; 9 nucleotides match TRBD1. Trimming removed 0 bases from V and 7 bases from J; junction bases left unmatched: 7. The CDR3 contains 15 residues. CDR1 SGHNT and CDR2 YYREEE come from the germline V gene (reference sequence). The CDR3 DNA reads as TGTGCCAGCAGCTTGGTGGTGGGACAGGGCTCTGGCTACACCTTC. It yields the protein CASSLVVGQGSGYTF.

J is TRBJ1-6 and V is TRBV7-2; D is unresolved. Germline V lookup: CDR1 SGHTA, CDR2 FQGNSA. V shed 3 bases and J shed 8 bases, with 17 bases lying between them. This CDR3 has 16 amino acids. The CDR3, as DNA: TGTGCCAGCAGCTTCTCCATCCAGTGGGCACATTCACCCCTCCACTTT. Its protein is CASSFSIQWAHSPLHF. The full variable domain, in which reference TRBV7-2 and TRBJ1-6 provide the parts outside the CDR3, is GAGVSQSPSNKVTEKGKDVELRCDPISGHTALYWYRQSLGQGLEFLIYFQGNSAPDKSGLPSDRFSAERTGGSVSTLTIQRTQQEDSAVYLCASSFSIQWAHSPLHFGNGTRLTVT.

The J gene is TRBJ2-3, the V gene TRBV25-1; D unresolved. Between the trimmed V and J ends, which lost 1 base and 2 bases, there was a span of 7 bases. CDR3 length: 14 residues. Per the germline V gene, CDR1 is MGHDK and CDR2 is SYGVNS. CDR3 sequence: CASSESFATDTQYF. CDR3 nucleotide sequence: TGTGCCAGCAGTGAATCGTTTGCCACAGATACGCAGTATTTT.

This chain links TRBV11-2 with TRBJ1-2, with unresolved D. V lost 5 bases and J 5 bases, leaving 12 bases between the germline ends. The germline V gene encodes CDR1 SGHAT and CDR2 FQNNGV. CDR3 length equals 13 residues. The CDR3 here is CASSRLGGYGYTF. The CDR3 DNA follows: TGTGCCAGCAGCCGATTGGGAGGGTATGGCTACACCTTC. Using reference TRBV11-2 and TRBJ1-2 for the parts outside the CDR3, the full variable domain is EAGVAQSPRYKIIEKRQSVAFWCNPISGHATLYWYQQILGQGPKLLIQFQNNGVVDDSQLPKDRFSAERLKGVDSTLKIQPAKLEDSAVYLCASSRLGGYGYTFGSGTRLTVV.

The chain employs TRBV19 and TRBJ2-5, with a tentative D call TRBD1 (6 bases). The CDR3 loop spans 15 amino acids. The V end was cut by 9 bases, the J end by 2 bases, with 19 bases between. Germline CDR1 LNHDA, CDR2 SQIVND (reference sequence). CDR3 protein: CASGSGSRGQETQYF. The CDR3, as DNA: TGTGCCAGCGGATCAGGCTCCAGGGGTCAAGAGACCCAGTACTTC.

V usage is TRBV6-5 and J usage is TRBJ2-1; tentative D call: TRBD1 (5 bases). V gave up 7 bases and J gave up 9 bases, with 10 bases separating them. Germline CDR1 reads MNHEY; CDR2 reads SVGAGI. The CDR3 runs to 11 residues. CDR3 region: CASKRGGEQFF. In nucleotides, the CDR3 is TGTGCCAGCAAAAGGGGTGGTGAGCAGTTCTTC.